These T cell receptor beta chains were read from a single sample in a study of shared clonotypes between healthy human individuals. Repertoires were generated with immunoSEQ multiplex PCR, while TCRdb's copy carries only in-frame clones and drops some. Of about 990,000 clones in the sample, 70% to 80% were seen once. The sequenced sample was memory CD4+ T cells from PBMCs. These TCRs come from a man in his late teens or twenties in good health. Some clones in this sample may be carry-over from other donors' samples. Both conserved end residues are part of each CDR3. The D gene is left open where the match is weak. Rows give clone size only sometimes, using once, few, many, or a class for an expanded clone.

V gene	clone size	J gene	D gene	CDR3 DNA	CDR3 protein
TRBV29-1	.	TRBJ2-5	TRBD1	TGCAGCGTCACGACAGGGTGGCCAGAGACCCAGTACTTC	CSVTTGWPETQYF
TRBV11-3	many	TRBJ1-3	.	TGTGCCAGCAGCTCAACTGGAAACACCATATATTTT	CASSSTGNTIYF
TRBV6-1	many	TRBJ2-5	TRBD2	TGTGCCAGCAGCCGGGACTACAGGGAGACCCAGTACTTC	CASSRDYRETQYF
TRBV27	.	TRBJ1-2	.	TGTGCCAGCAGTTACGTCGGGGGGGTGCCTTGGGGCTACACCTTC	CASSYVGGVPWGYTF
TRBV29-1	.	TRBJ2-5	.	TGCAGCGTTGATCTGTTGAGGGACCAAGAGACCCAGTACTTC	CSVDLLRDQETQYF
TRBV10-3	.	TRBJ2-7	TRBD1	TGTGCCACCGGGGGACAGGGAGGATCCTACGAGCAGTACTTC	CATGGQGGSYEQYF
TRBV29-1	.	TRBJ2-3	.	TGCAGCGTTGGCTTCAATCCCGGAGGGCCGAGCGCAGATACGCAGTATTTT	CSVGFNPGGPSADTQYF
TRBV30	once	TRBJ2-7	TRBD1	TGTGCCTGGGACAGGGGGCGCCGGGGCGAGCAGTACTTC	CAWDRGRRGEQYF
TRBV27	.	TRBJ2-3	.	TGTGCCAGCAGCCTAACCCTCTCTGGCACAGATACGCAGTATTTT	CASSLTLSGTDTQYF
TRBV14	.	TRBJ2-1	TRBD2	TGTGCCAGCAGCCAAGGGGCGGGAGGGCCCTACAATGAGCAGTTCTTC	CASSQGAGGPYNEQFF
TRBV5-1	few	TRBJ2-2	.	TGCGCCAGCAGCTTGCGAGGGTTTATTGGGGCCGGGGAGCTGTTTTTT	CASSLRGFIGAGELFF
TRBV5-4	.	TRBJ2-6	.	TGTGCCAGCAGCTTGCCAGGGGTACCCGGGGCCAACGTCCTGACTTTC	CASSLPGVPGANVLTF
TRBV11-1	.	TRBJ2-3	.	TGTGCCAGCAGCTTAACCGGTTTAGATACGCAGTATTTT	CASSLTGLDTQYF
TRBV6-5	.	TRBJ1-4	TRBD1	TGTGCCAGCAGTAAAACAGGGGGCGGGAGTCAAAAACTGTTTTTT	CASSKTGGGSQKLFF
TRBV2	.	TRBJ2-7	.	TGTGCCGGAGAAGGGCGCTCCTACGAGCAGTACTTC	CAGEGRSYEQYF
TRBV11-3	once	TRBJ2-5	.	TGTGCCAGCAGCTTAGATCCCGGGGAGACCCAGTACTTC	CASSLDPGETQYF
TRBV5-1	.	TRBJ2-2	.	TGCGCCAGCAGCTTGTTTCGTCCCGGGGAGCTGTTTTTT	CASSLFRPGELFF
TRBV5-1	.	TRBJ1-5	TRBD1	TGCGCCAGTGCCCGGGACAGACGGCAGCCCCAGCATTTT	CASARDRRQPQHF
TRBV11-3	.	TRBJ2-3	.	TGTGCCAGCAGCTTAGGGCCTGAGGGGCCGCAGTATTTT	CASSLGPEGPQYF
TRBV30	.	TRBJ1-5	.	TGTGCCTGTACCGTTGGCAGCAATCAGCCCCAGCATTTT	CACTVGSNQPQHF
TRBV28	.	TRBJ2-5	TRBD2	TGTGCCAGCAGTCTCGGTCATAGCGGGATCGGGGAGACCCAGTACTTC	CASSLGHSGIGETQYF
TRBV5-1	.	TRBJ2-7	TRBD1	TGCGCCAGCAGATTTTCCACAGGGGGAACCTACGAGCAGTACTTC	CASRFSTGGTYEQYF
TRBV30	once	TRBJ2-1	.	TGTGCCTGGAGTAAGGGGCAGGAGGAGCAGTTCTTC	CAWSKGQEEQFF